A selection of T cell receptor beta chains follows, all from one sample in a study of CD8+CD57+ T cells in acquired aplastic anemia. TCRdb fed the reads into MiXCR, producing one record per CDR3 protein. The sample has some 170,000 distinct CDR3 sequences; 63% are singletons. The sequencing sample was made of sorted CD4+, CD8+, or CD8+CD57+ T cells (not recorded which) from PBMCs. The receptor set was obtained from a human donor with aplastic anemia. CDR3s include the opening cysteine and the closing phenylalanine or tryptophan. D genes are given only for firm matches. A row's size may be missing; if present it is once, few, many or a size class.

j_call clone_size d_call v_call cdr3_aa cdr3_nt
TRBJ1-2 . . TRBV10-3 CAIQTEANYGYTF TGTGCCATCCAGACAGAAGCTAACTATGGCTACACCTTC
TRBJ2-2 . TRBD2 TRBV7-9 CASSLRLAGETGELFF TGTGCCAGCAGCTTGCGACTAGCGGGAGAGACCGGGGAGCTGTTTTTT
TRBJ2-7 . . TRBV6-2/TRBV6-3 CASSPSGASYEQYF TGTGCCAGCAGTCCGTCCGGGGCCTCCTACGAGCAGTACTTC
TRBJ2-3 many . TRBV2 CASRGPKEDTQYF TGTGCCAGCAGAGGGCCAAAGGAGGATACGCAGTATTTT
TRBJ2-1 . TRBD2 TRBV6-1 CASSELVSGRFTEQFF TGTGCCAGCAGTGAATTGGTGAGCGGGAGGTTCACTGAGCAGTTCTTC
TRBJ1-1 many . TRBV5-1 CASSLGPAMNTEAFF TGCGCCAGCAGCTTGGGGCCGGCCATGAACACTGAAGCTTTCTTT
TRBJ2-5 . TRBD2 TRBV29-1 CSVEGTSGQETQYF TGCAGCGTTGAAGGCACTAGCGGACAAGAGACCCAGTACTTC
TRBJ2-5 . . TRBV7-8 CASSLGLAINGETQYF TGTGCCAGCAGCTTAGGCCTAGCGATCAATGGAGAGACCCAGTACTTC
TRBJ1-4 once . TRBV7-2 CASSLVETNEKLFF TGTGCCAGCAGCTTGGTAGAGACTAATGAAAAACTGTTTTTT
TRBJ2-2 . . TRBV9 CASSGRTVSGELFF TGTGCCAGCAGCGGACGGACAGTTAGCGGGGAGCTGTTTTTT
TRBJ1-4 . . TRBV2 CASSGAQKNEKLFF TGTGCCAGCAGTGGGGCCCAGAAAAATGAAAAACTGTTTTTT
TRBJ1-4 . . TRBV25-1 CASSNSPCGIPSYEKLFF TGTGCCAGCAGTAATTCCCCGTGCGGGATACCATCTTATGAAAAACTGTTTTTT
TRBJ2-7 . TRBD1 TRBV2 CASSQGDSEDEQYF TGTGCCAGCAGCCAGGGGGACAGTGAGGACGAGCAGTACTTC
TRBJ1-1 . . TRBV20-1 CSASVTGEAFF TGCAGTGCTAGTGTAACAGGGGAAGCTTTCTTT
TRBJ2-1 . TRBD2 TRBV10-3 CAIEGGGDYNEQFF TGCGCCATCGAAGGCGGGGGAGACTACAATGAGCAGTTCTTC
TRBJ1-2 many . TRBV2 CASSAGDPGQYGYTF TGTGCCAGCAGCGCCGGGGACCCCGGCCAATATGGCTACACCTTC
TRBJ1-5 many . TRBV6-5 CASSYQVNQPQHF TGTGCCAGCAGTTACCAGGTTAATCAGCCCCAGCATTTT
TRBJ2-5 few . TRBV7-3 CASSPQRYQETQYF TGTGCCAGCAGCCCCCAACGGTACCAAGAGACCCAGTACTTC
TRBJ1-5 . . TRBV2 CASRWSGGKAYEHF TGTGCCAGCAGGTGGAGCGGGGGCAAGGCCTACGAGCATTTT
TRBJ1-5 . . TRBV12-3/TRBV12-4 CASSLNLYEHF TGTGCCAGCAGTTTAAATCTCTACGAGCATTTT
TRBJ2-5 . . TRBV6-1 CASISRDTSSETQYF TGTGCCAGCATCTCCCGGGACACCTCATCGGAGACCCAGTACTTC
TRBJ2-5 once . TRBV25-1 CASSESIPRQRETQYF TGTGCCAGCAGTGAATCGATTCCGCGACAGAGAGAGACCCAGTACTTC
TRBJ2-1 . . TRBV24-1 CATSDPGPGKNNEQFF TGTGCCACCAGTGATCCGGGACCCGGAAAGAACAATGAGCAGTTCTTC
TRBJ2-7 once TRBD2 TRBV13 CASSRRGDSYEQYF TGTGCCAGCAGCCGTCGGGGGGATTCCTACGAGCAGTACTTC
TRBJ2-3 . TRBD1 TRBV20-1 CSAPDRVTDTQYF TGCAGTGCCCCGGACAGGGTCACAGATACGCAGTATTTT
TRBJ2-5 few . TRBV29-1 CSGAQMGGLGETQYF TGCAGCGGGGCTCAAATGGGGGGCCTTGGAGAGACCCAGTACTTC
TRBJ1-6 . . TRBV20-1 CSARNRVPNSPLHF TGCAGTGCGCGCAACAGGGTTCCTAATTCACCCCTCCACTTT
TRBJ2-1 . . TRBV20-1 CSAQGTLYNEQFF TGCAGTGCCCAAGGGACACTCTACAATGAGCAGTTCTTC
TRBJ1-4 . TRBD1 TRBV12-3/TRBV12-4 CASGQGGTNEKLFF TGTGCCAGCGGTCAGGGGGGAACTAATGAAAAACTGTTTTTT
TRBJ2-4 few . TRBV5-1 CASSLEGQALAKNIQYF TGCGCCAGCAGCTTGGAGGGGCAGGCTCTAGCCAAAAACATTCAGTACTTC
TRBJ1-6 . TRBD1 TRBV4-1 CASSQEAQGVRGSPLHF TGCGCCAGCAGCCAAGAAGCACAGGGGGTTAGAGGGTCACCCCTCCACTTT
TRBJ1-2 . TRBD1 TRBV7-8 CASSPDRASGYTF TGTGCCAGCAGCCCCGACAGGGCGTCCGGCTACACCTTC
TRBJ2-5 many TRBD2 TRBV24-1 CATSDFSSSGGWETQYF TGTGCCACCAGTGATTTTTCGTCTAGCGGGGGGTGGGAGACCCAGTACTTC
TRBJ2-6 . . TRBV29-1 CSVSYSGANVLTF TGCAGCGTATCTTACTCTGGGGCCAACGTCCTGACTTTC
TRBJ1-1 . . TRBV9 CASSERGTANEAFF TGTGCCAGCAGCGAAAGGGGGACGGCTAATGAAGCTTTCTTT
TRBJ1-4 . . TRBV7-9 CASSSIQGEDEKLFF TGTGCCAGCAGTTCAATACAGGGTGAGGATGAAAAACTGTTTTTT
TRBJ2-3 . . TRBV7-2 CASSRDTVPDTQYF TGTGCCAGCAGCCGTGATACGGTCCCAGATACGCAGTATTTT
TRBJ1-5 once . TRBV2 CASSERITNQPQHF TGTGCCAGCAGTGAACGGATTACCAATCAGCCCCAGCATTTT
TRBJ1-1 . . TRBV7-9 CASSSPWGATEAFF TGTGCCAGCAGCTCGCCTTGGGGTGCCACTGAAGCTTTCTTT
TRBJ1-5 once . TRBV2 CASSESGSQPQHF TGTGCCAGCAGTGAATCAGGGAGTCAGCCCCAGCATTTT
TRBJ1-2 few . TRBV2 CASSEILFDGYTF TGTGCCAGCAGTGAAATACTTTTTGATGGCTACACCTTC